This is a list of T cell receptor beta chains from one sample in a study of T cell responses to AZD1222 COVID-19 vaccine. TCRdb keeps only in-frame clones here, not all; method: immunoSEQ multiplex PCR. In the table there are about 190,000 clones, 75% to 90% of which are singletons. Specimen: peripheral blood, collected on day 0 of MenACWY control vaccination. These receptor sequences come from an adult in good health. CDR3s include the opening cysteine and the closing phenylalanine or tryptophan. D genes are given only for firm matches. Expanded clones get a size class; other rows say once, few or many, or leave the size out.

clone_size: -
j_call: TRBJ1-1
d_call: -
v_call: TRBV7-3
cdr3_aa: CASSQTGNTEAFF
cdr3_nt: TGTGCCAGCAGCCAGACAGGGAACACTGAAGCTTTCTTT

clone_size: few
j_call: TRBJ2-7
d_call: TRBD1
v_call: TRBV4-3
cdr3_aa: CASSQSANGQAALYEQYF
cdr3_nt: TGCGCCAGCAGCCAAAGCGCAAACGGACAGGCCGCTCTCTACGAGCAGTACTTC

clone_size: few
j_call: TRBJ1-4
d_call: -
v_call: TRBV3-1/TRBV3-2
cdr3_aa: CASSPGSTNEKLFF
cdr3_nt: TGTGCCAGCAGCCCAGGCTCAACTAATGAAAAACTGTTTTTT

clone_size: -
j_call: TRBJ2-2
d_call: TRBD2
v_call: TRBV4-2
cdr3_aa: CASSQEKLAGETGELFF
cdr3_nt: TGTGCCAGCAGCCAAGAAAAACTAGCGGGGGAAACCGGGGAGCTGTTTTTT

clone_size: -
j_call: TRBJ2-2
d_call: TRBD1
v_call: TRBV7-2
cdr3_aa: CASSFGTGNTGELFF
cdr3_nt: TGTGCCAGCAGCTTTGGGACAGGGAACACCGGGGAGCTGTTTTTT

clone_size: -
j_call: TRBJ1-1
d_call: -
v_call: TRBV21-1
cdr3_aa: CASSEGGADEVAEAFF
cdr3_nt: TGTGCCAGCAGCGAGGGAGGGGCGGACGAGGTGGCTGAAGCTTTCTTT

clone_size: -
j_call: TRBJ2-3
d_call: -
v_call: TRBV19
cdr3_aa: CASSMVAASTDTQYF
cdr3_nt: TGTGCCAGTAGTATGGTCGCCGCCAGCACAGATACGCAGTATTTT

clone_size: -
j_call: TRBJ1-1
d_call: TRBD1
v_call: TRBV3-1/TRBV3-2
cdr3_aa: CASARQGGGTEAFF
cdr3_nt: TGTGCCAGCGCCCGACAGGGTGGAGGGACTGAAGCTTTCTTT

clone_size: -
j_call: TRBJ2-3
d_call: TRBD2
v_call: TRBV5-4
cdr3_aa: CASSLPGLAGEDTQYF
cdr3_nt: TGTGCCAGCAGCTTGCCGGGACTAGCGGGAGAGGATACGCAGTATTTT

clone_size: -
j_call: TRBJ1-5
d_call: -
v_call: TRBV12-5
cdr3_aa: CASGLVLWGRNQPQHF
cdr3_nt: TGTGCTAGTGGTTTGGTACTCTGGGGCCGCAATCAGCCCCAGCATTTT

clone_size: -
j_call: TRBJ1-1
d_call: -
v_call: TRBV11-3
cdr3_aa: CASSLVQNTEAFF
cdr3_nt: TGTGCCAGCAGCTTAGTTCAGAACACTGAAGCTTTCTTT

clone_size: -
j_call: TRBJ1-5
d_call: -
v_call: TRBV16
cdr3_aa: CASSQTRNQPQHF
cdr3_nt: TGTGCCAGCAGCCAAACCCGAAATCAGCCCCAGCATTTT

clone_size: once
j_call: TRBJ1-1
d_call: TRBD1
v_call: TRBV11-2
cdr3_aa: CASRNAGTGAEAFF
cdr3_nt: TGTGCCAGCAGAAACGCCGGGACAGGGGCAGAAGCTTTCTTT

clone_size: -
j_call: TRBJ2-5
d_call: -
v_call: TRBV18
cdr3_aa: CASSATQIQETQYF
cdr3_nt: TGTGCCAGCTCAGCAACGCAAATTCAAGAGACCCAGTACTTC